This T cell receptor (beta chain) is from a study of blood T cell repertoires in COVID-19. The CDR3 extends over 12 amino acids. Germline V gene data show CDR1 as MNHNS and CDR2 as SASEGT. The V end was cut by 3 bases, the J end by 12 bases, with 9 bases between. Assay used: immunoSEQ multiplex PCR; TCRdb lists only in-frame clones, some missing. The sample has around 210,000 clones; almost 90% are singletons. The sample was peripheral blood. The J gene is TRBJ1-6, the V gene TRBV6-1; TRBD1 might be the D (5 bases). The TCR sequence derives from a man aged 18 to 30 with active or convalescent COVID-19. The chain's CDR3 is CASSDRDRPLHF. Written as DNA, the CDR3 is TGTGCCAGCAGTGACAGGGATAGACCCCTCCACTTT.